Below are 15 T cell receptor beta chains sequenced from a single sample in a study of blood T cell repertoires in COVID-19. Libraries were prepared by immunoSEQ multiplex PCR; TCRdb keeps only in-frame clonotypes and omits some of them. The repertoire has 300,000 to 350,000 clones, about nine tenths of them found once; the top ten carry about 2%. Sample: peripheral blood. These receptors originate from a man between 18 and 29 years old with active or convalescent COVID-19.

The J gene is TRBJ2-3, the V gene TRBV28; 13 positions match TRBD2. V was pared by 5 bases and J by 5 bases, with 13 bases of the junction left unmatched. Per germline, CDR1 MDHEN and CDR2 SYDVKM. The CDR3 runs to 18 residues. CDR3 protein: CASSTPAGLAGVLDTQYF. CDR3 DNA: TGTGCCAGCAGTACCCCAGCCGGACTAGCGGGAGTGTTAGATACGCAGTATTTT.

The chain links TRBV4-1 to TRBJ2-1, with 8 bases matching TRBD2. The trim removed 2 bases at V and 4 bases at J, leaving 22 bases unmatched. Germline CDR1 MGHRA, CDR2 YSYEKL. This CDR3 is 21 amino acids long. This CDR3 is CASSQSTQGWRPGLGYNEQFF. The CDR3 nucleotides read TGCGCCAGCAGCCAATCGACCCAGGGGTGGAGACCGGGACTAGGGTACAATGAGCAGTTCTTC.

The chain has TRBV5-1 and TRBJ2-7; 7 bases are a match to TRBD1. CDR1 is SGHRS, CDR2 YFSETQ, per germline. V dropped 2 bases and J dropped 0; count of bases not matched to a gene: 5. This CDR3 comprises 15 residues. The CDR3 coding sequence is TGCGCCAGCAGCTTCCGGGACAGAAGCTCCTACGAGCAGTACTTC. Encoded protein: CASSFRDRSSYEQYF.

This chain uses TRBV5-1 with TRBJ2-7, with D maybe TRBD1 (5 bases). The germline CDR1 and CDR2 sequences are SGHRS and YFSETQ. V dropped 2 bases and J dropped 5 bases, with 14 bases sitting between them. CDR3 size: 14 residues. Written as DNA, the CDR3 is TGCGCCAGCAGCTTAGAACACCAACAGGACGAGCAGTACTTC. It is translated as CASSLEHQQDEQYF.

The rearrangement uses TRBV18 and TRBJ1-1; D might be TRBD1 (5 bases). The germline CDR1 and CDR2 sequences are KGHSH and LQKENI. The CDR3 covers 12 residues. Trimming cost V 1 base and J 8 bases, with 8 bases left between them. The CDR3: CASSPQGAEAFF. The CDR3 bases are TGTGCCAGCTCACCACAAGGGGCGGAAGCTTTCTTT. The full variable domain, with the rest looked up from reference TRBV18 and TRBJ1-1, is NAGVMQNPRHLVRRRGQEARLRCSPMKGHSHVYWYRQLPEEGLKFMVYLQKENIIDESGMPKERFSAEFPKEGPSILRIQQVVRGDSAAYFCASSPQGAEAFFGQGTRLTVV.

This chain uses TRBV18 with TRBJ2-4, with D perhaps matching TRBD2 (6 bases). V lost 2 bases to trimming and J lost 0 bases, with 17 bases between them. In germline, CDR1 is KGHSH, CDR2 LQKENI. There are 18 residues in the CDR3. The CDR3 DNA is TGTGCCAGCTCACCAACGGGGGACGTCTTACAAGCCAAAAACATTCAGTACTTC. As protein: CASSPTGDVLQAKNIQYF.

The count of this clone is one. The V call is TRBV27, the J call TRBJ1-2; unclear D gene. V was shortened by 5 bases and J by 1 base, with 17 bases between the two germline ends. This CDR3 is built from 16 residues. In germline, CDR1 is MNHEY, CDR2 SMNVEV (reference sequence). CDR3 nucleotides: TGTGCCAGCAGTACCAGCTCCGGGGAGTTTAACTATGGCTACACCTTC. Protein sequence: CASSTSSGEFNYGYTF.

This chain connects TRBV5-6 to TRBJ2-7, with 9 bases aligning to TRBD1. J lost 6 bases, V lost 1 base, and 11 bases had no gene match. This CDR3 contains 16 residues. CDR1 is SGHDT, CDR2 YYEEEE, per germline. As DNA, the CDR3 is TGTGCCAGCAGCTTGCGACCCAACAGGGGGCTGTCCGAGCAGTACTTC. As protein: CASSLRPNRGLSEQYF.

This clone was counted only a few times. The chain joins TRBV24-1 to TRBJ2-1, with 8 bases fitting TRBD1. Germline V gene data show CDR1 as KGHDR and CDR2 as SFDVKD. The CDR3 consists of 14 residues. The trim removed 4 bases at V and 8 bases at J, leaving 6 bases unmatched. The CDR3 DNA reads TGTGCCACCAGTGAGCAGGGGGCCGGCGATGAGCAGTTCTTC. Translation gives CATSEQGAGDEQFF.

The rearrangement links TRBV11-2 to TRBJ2-5, with 7 nucleotides matching TRBD1. V shed 0 bases, J shed 0 bases, and the junction held 4 bases outside the gene matches. The CDR3 totals 16 residues. The germline V gene encodes CDR1 SGHAT and CDR2 FQNNGV. The CDR3 protein is CASSLEGTANQETQYF. CDR3 bases: TGTGCCAGCAGCTTAGAAGGGACAGCCAACCAAGAGACCCAGTACTTC.

This clone was detected only once. V usage is TRBV6-5 and J usage is TRBJ2-3; 11 bases are shared with TRBD1. The CDR3 extends over 16 amino acids. The ends lost 2 bases at V and 3 bases at J; junction bases unmatched: 4. Germline assignment: CDR1 MNHEY and CDR2 SVGAGI. The CDR3 loop reads CASSYRGQGVTDTQYF. In nucleotides, the CDR3 is TGTGCCAGCAGTTACCGGGGACAGGGGGTTACAGATACGCAGTATTTT.

This clone was seen only once. This chain links TRBV12-3 or TRBV12-4 with TRBJ2-7; no clear D. The CDR3 has 11 residues. V was trimmed by 6 bases and J by 7 bases, leaving 10 bases between them. The CDR3 DNA reads as TGTGCCAGCAGCCTGTTGTCGGAGCAGTACTTC. Its translation is CASSLLSEQYF.

DNA of the CDR3: TGCGCCAGCAGCCTGACAGGCAGCTCCTACAATGAGCAGTTCTTC. This translates into CASSLTGSSYNEQFF. The rearrangement joins TRBV5-1 to TRBJ2-1; D may be TRBD1 (6 bases). The length of the CDR3 is 15 residues. V shed 4 bases and J shed 0 bases, with 11 bases lying between them. The V gene's germline CDR1 is SGHRS and CDR2 YFSETQ.

The chain combines TRBV7-9 with TRBJ1-2; 7 positions match TRBD1. The CDR3 consists of 15 residues. The germline gives CDR1 SEHNR, CDR2 FQNEAQ (reference sequence). Germline trimming cut 5 bases from V and 3 bases from J; bases unmatched to any gene: 9. Here the CDR3 reads CASSAQGTGHYGYTF. CDR3 nucleotide sequence: TGTGCCAGCAGCGCACAGGGGACCGGGCACTATGGCTACACCTTC.

This chain links TRBV7-9 with TRBJ1-2; 9 bases map to TRBD1. With V trimmed by 5 bases and J by 2 bases, 6 bases remained unmatched. CDR3 length equals 15 residues. Per the germline V gene, CDR1 is SEHNR and CDR2 is FQNEAQ (reference sequence). CDR3 sequence (DNA): TGTGCCAGCAGCACCGGACAGGGGTGGAACTATGGCTACACCTTC. It is translated as CASSTGQGWNYGYTF. Combining the CDR3 with reference TRBV7-9 and TRBJ1-2 gives the whole variable domain DTGVSQNPRHKITKRGQNVTFRCDPISEHNRLYWYRQTLGQGPEFLTYFQNEAQLEKSRLLSDRFSAERPKGSFSTLEIQRTEQGDSAMYLCASSTGQGWNYGYTFGSGTRLTVV.